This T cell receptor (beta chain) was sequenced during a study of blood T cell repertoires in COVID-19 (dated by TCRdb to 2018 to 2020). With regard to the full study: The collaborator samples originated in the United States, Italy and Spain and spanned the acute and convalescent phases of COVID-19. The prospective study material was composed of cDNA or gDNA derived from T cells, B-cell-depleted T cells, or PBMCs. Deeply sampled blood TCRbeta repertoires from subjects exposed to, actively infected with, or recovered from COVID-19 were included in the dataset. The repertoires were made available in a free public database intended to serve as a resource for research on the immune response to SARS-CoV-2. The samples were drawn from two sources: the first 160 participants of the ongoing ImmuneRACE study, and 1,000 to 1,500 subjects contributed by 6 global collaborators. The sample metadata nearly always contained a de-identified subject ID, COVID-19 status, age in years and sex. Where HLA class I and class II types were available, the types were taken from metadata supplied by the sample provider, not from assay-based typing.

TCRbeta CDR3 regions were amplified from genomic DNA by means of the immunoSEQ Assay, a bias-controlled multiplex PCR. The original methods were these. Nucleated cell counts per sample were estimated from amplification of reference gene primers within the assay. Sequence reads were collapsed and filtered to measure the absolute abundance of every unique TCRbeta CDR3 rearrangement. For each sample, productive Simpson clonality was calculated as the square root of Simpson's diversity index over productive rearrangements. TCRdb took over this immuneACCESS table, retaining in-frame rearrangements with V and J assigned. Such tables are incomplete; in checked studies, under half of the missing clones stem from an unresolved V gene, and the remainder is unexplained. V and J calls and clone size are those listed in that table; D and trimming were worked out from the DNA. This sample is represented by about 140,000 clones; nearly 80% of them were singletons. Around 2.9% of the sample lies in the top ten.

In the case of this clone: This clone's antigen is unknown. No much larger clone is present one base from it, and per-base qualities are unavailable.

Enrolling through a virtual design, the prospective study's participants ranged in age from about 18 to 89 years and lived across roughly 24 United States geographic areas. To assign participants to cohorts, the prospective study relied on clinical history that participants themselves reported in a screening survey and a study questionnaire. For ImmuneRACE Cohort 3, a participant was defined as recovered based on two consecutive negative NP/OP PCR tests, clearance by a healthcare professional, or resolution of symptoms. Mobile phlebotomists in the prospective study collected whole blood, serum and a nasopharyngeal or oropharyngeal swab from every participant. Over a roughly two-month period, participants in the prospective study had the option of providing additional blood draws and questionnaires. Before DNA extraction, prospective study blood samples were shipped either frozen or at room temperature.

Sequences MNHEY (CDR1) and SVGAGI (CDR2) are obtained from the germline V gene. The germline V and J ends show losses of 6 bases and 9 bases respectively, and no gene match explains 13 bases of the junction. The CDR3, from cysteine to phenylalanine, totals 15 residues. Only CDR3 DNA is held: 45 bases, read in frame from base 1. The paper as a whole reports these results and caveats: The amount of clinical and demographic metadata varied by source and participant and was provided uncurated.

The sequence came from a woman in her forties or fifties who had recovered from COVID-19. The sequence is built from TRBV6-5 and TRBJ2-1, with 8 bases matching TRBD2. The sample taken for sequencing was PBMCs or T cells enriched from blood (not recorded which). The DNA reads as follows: TGTGCCAGCAGCCCCCCAGCGGGGGCCTACGCTGAGCAGTTCTTC. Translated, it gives CASSPPAGAYAEQFF.